This T cell receptor (beta chain) stems from a study of T-cell memory formation after mild COVID-19. Each CDR3 protein is one row after TCRdb ran MiXCR on the 5' RACE reads. The sample carries 450,000 or so distinct CDR3 sequences, 20% recorded once. V lost 5 bases and J lost 3, with 26 bases in between. The CDR3 loop spans 18 amino acids. From germline, CDR1 is MNHEY and CDR2 SMNVEV (reference sequence). The sequence came from an adult woman who had mild COVID-19 (a few samples of this study predate the infection). Cell type and time point are not known. What was sequenced was PBMCs or a T cell subset sorted from them (not recorded which). The J gene is TRBJ2-7, the V gene TRBV27, with unresolved D. The CDR3 bases are TGTGCCAGCAGTCAAACACCATCGTTTGGTACTGTGGTCTACGAGCAGTACTTC. Residues: CASSQTPSFGTVVYEQYF.